This T cell receptor beta chain came from a study of OX40 agonist ivuxolimab in advanced cancers. The study, taken as a whole, reports: Clonal expansion by week 6 occurred in CD4+ and CD8+ blood T cells (at 0.1 to 3.0 mg/kg).

The assay was immunoSEQ multiplex PCR, and TCRdb's table has in-frame clones only and misses some. The data show about 75,000 clones, more than 75% seen once. Concerning this clone itself: What it binds is unknown.

This CDR3 spans 14 amino acids. Trimming took off 2 bases at V and 5 bases at J, with 10 bases between the two ends. CDR1 is SGHNT and CDR2 is YENEEA in the germline V gene. The source of this sequence is an adult with an advanced solid tumor such as melanoma, head and neck, liver or kidney cancer. Sample: CD4+ or CD8+ T cells sorted from blood, taken in a trial of the OX40 agonist ivuxolimab. The chain employs TRBV11-3 and TRBJ2-1, with D perhaps TRBD2 (5 bases). The CDR3 loop is CASSLQAANNEQFF. CDR3 nucleotide sequence: TGTGCCAGCAGCTTACAAGCGGCGAACAATGAGCAGTTCTTC.